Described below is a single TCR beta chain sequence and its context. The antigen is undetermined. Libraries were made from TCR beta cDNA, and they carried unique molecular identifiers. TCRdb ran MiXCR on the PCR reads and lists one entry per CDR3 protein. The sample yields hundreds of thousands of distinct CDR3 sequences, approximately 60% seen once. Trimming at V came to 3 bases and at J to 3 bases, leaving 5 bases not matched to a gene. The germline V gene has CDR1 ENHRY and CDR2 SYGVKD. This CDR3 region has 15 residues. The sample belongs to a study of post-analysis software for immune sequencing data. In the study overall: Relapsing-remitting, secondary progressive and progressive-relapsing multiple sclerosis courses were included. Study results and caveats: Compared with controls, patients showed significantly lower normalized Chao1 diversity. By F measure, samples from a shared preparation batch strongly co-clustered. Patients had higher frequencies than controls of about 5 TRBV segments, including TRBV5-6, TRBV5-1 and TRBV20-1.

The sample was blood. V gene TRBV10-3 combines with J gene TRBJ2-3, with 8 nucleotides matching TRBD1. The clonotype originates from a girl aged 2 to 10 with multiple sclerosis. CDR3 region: CAISDAGGKTDTQYF. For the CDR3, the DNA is TGTGCCATCAGTGACGCAGGGGGCAAGACAGATACGCAGTATTTT.